A single sample gave rise to the 15 T cell receptor beta chains below, sequenced in a study of T cells after yellow fever vaccination. TCRdb re-called the 5' RACE reads with MiXCR, one entry per CDR3 protein. This sample has about 300,000 distinct CDR3 sequences; around 6.8% occur once, and the top ten carry 18%. The input for sequencing was PBMCs, taken more than 40 days after the first yellow fever vaccination. Receptor source: a man aged 18 to 29 who received the YFV17D yellow fever vaccine.

This clonotype has more than one count but fewer than ten. The chain joins TRBV28 to TRBJ2-2; TRBD2 agrees at 8 bases. Germline values: CDR1 MDHEN, CDR2 SYDVKM. Trimming removed 6 bases from V and 7 bases from J; junction bases left unmatched: 7. The CDR3 totals 14 residues. This chain's CDR3 is CASSERGGGGELFF. As DNA, the CDR3 is TGTGCCAGCAGCGAACGGGGGGGCGGCGGGGAGCTGTTTTTT. The whole variable domain, filled in from reference TRBV28 and TRBJ2-2, reads DVKVTQSSRYLVKRTGEKVFLECVQDMDHENMFWYRQDPGLGLRLIYFSYDVKMKEKGDIPEGYSVSREKKERFSLILESASTNQTSMYLCASSERGGGGELFFGEGSRLTVL.

This clonotype was seen at least ten times. J is TRBJ1-1 and V is TRBV4-2; tentatively, D is TRBD1 (5 bases). Trimming took off 0 bases at V and 5 bases at J, with 10 bases between the two ends. The germline gives CDR1 LGHNA, CDR2 YNFKEQ. CDR3 length: 14 amino acids. CDR3 sequence: CASSQDPRQTEAFF. CDR3 sequence (DNA): TGTGCCAGCAGCCAAGATCCCAGACAGACTGAAGCTTTCTTT.

The table lists this clonotype with a count of one. This chain uses TRBV27 with TRBJ2-5; tentative D call: TRBD2 (5 bases). The CDR3 has 12 amino acids. CDR1 and CDR2 from the germline V gene are MNHEY and SMNVEV (reference sequence). Trimming cost V 11 bases and J 2 bases, with 12 bases left between them. The CDR3 region has the DNA TGTGCCGGGCTAGCCACTCAAGAGACCCAGTACTTC. It is translated as CAGLATQETQYF.

The chain uses TRBV7-2 and TRBJ2-7; D ambiguous. Germline V gene data show CDR1 as SGHTA and CDR2 as FQGNSA. This CDR3 has 15 residues. Trimming took 1 base from V and 1 from J, leaving 11 bases between them. The CDR3 nucleotides read TGTGCCAGCAGCTTAGTTGGGTTTCCTTCCTACGAGCAGTACTTC. As protein: CASSLVGFPSYEQYF.

This clonotype was detected ten times or more. The rearrangement uses TRBV21-1 and TRBJ2-5; no check of the table's D call, TRBD1, against the DNA was made. TRBV21-1 is classified as a pseudogene. CDR3 size: 14 residues. The CDR3 is CASSPGTGKETQYF. The DNA for the CDR3 is TGTGCCAGCAGTCCCGGGACAGGGAAAGAGACCCAGTACTTC.

The V call is TRBV7-2, the J call TRBJ2-7; the D is unclear. The CDR3 consists of 14 residues. V lost 1 base to trimming and J lost 6 bases, with 13 bases between them. In germline, CDR1 is SGHTA, CDR2 FQGNSA. The CDR3 DNA is TGTGCCAGCAGCTTAGATGGTAACTCCGGCGAGCAGTACGTC. Translation: CASSLDGNSGEQYV.

The table lists this clonotype with a count of one. This rearrangement joins TRBV13 to TRBJ1-2; TRBD1 matches 7 bases. The CDR3 spans 15 residues. The junction had 9 bases not matched to a gene; V was cut back by 0 bases and J by 8 bases. CDR1 is PRHDT and CDR2 is FYEKMQ in the germline V gene (reference sequence). The CDR3 sequence: CASSLGGTEPGGYTF. DNA of the CDR3: TGTGCCAGCAGCTTAGGCGGGACAGAACCTGGAGGCTACACCTTC. Full variable domain (remainder filled in from reference TRBV13 and TRBJ1-2): AAGVIQSPRHLIKEKRETATLKCYPIPRHDTVYWYQQGPGQDPQFLISFYEKMQSDKGSIPDRFSAQQFSDYHSELNMSSLELGDSALYFCASSLGGTEPGGYTFGSGTRLTVV.

This clonotype was detected many times. The CDR3 nucleotides read TGTGCCAGCAGCCAAGATGGGTTACACGACGCAGTGCCCCAGCATTTT. It specifies CASSQDGLHDAVPQHF. This sequence joins TRBV3-1 and TRBJ1-5; no clear D. This CDR3 is built from 16 residues. CDR1 is LGHDT, CDR2 YNNKEL, per germline (reference sequence). V lost 0 bases to trimming and J lost 9 bases, with 18 bases between them.

The chain carries TRBV5-4 and TRBJ2-3; D not certain. The germline gives CDR1 SGHNT, CDR2 YYREEE (reference sequence). The length of the CDR3 is 12 residues. V was cut by 3 bases and J by 5 bases, with 7 bases left in between. The CDR3 nucleotides are TGTGCCAGCAGCTCGATTGAAGATACGCAGTATTTT. As protein: CASSSIEDTQYF.

This clonotype occurred a few times. In nucleotides, the CDR3 is TGTGCCAGCAGCTACCCCCGCCGGACTAGCGGTTCCTACGAGCAGTACTTC. This translates into CASSYPRRTSGSYEQYF. The rearrangement links TRBV7-8 to TRBJ2-7; 10 positions match TRBD2. The CDR3 has 17 amino acids. Per the germline V gene, CDR1 is SGHVS and CDR2 is FQNEAQ. Trimming cost V 4 bases and J 1 base; bases outside gene matches: 10.

This chain joins TRBV27 and TRBJ1-6; the match to TRBD1 covers 7 bases. Germline trimming cut 8 bases from V and 9 bases from J; bases unmatched to any gene: 10. This CDR3 spans 14 amino acids. Germline V gene sequence: CDR1 MNHEY, CDR2 SMNVEV (reference sequence). The CDR3 spells CASGGKGAISPLHF. CDR3 sequence (DNA): TGTGCCAGCGGGGGAAAGGGGGCAATTTCACCCCTCCACTTT.

This clonotype was seen at least ten times. The chain links TRBV12-3 or TRBV12-4 to TRBJ1-6; D unresolved. V lost 5 bases, J lost 6 bases, and 11 bases lay in between. The CDR3 has 14 amino acids. The CDR3 nucleotides are TGTGCCAGCAGTCCGGAGACACTTAATTCACCCCTCCACTTT. This translates into CASSPETLNSPLHF.

J is TRBJ1-1 and V is TRBV5-8; D unclear. This CDR3 is built from 14 residues. The germline V gene has CDR1 SGHTS and CDR2 YDEGEE. The V gene lost 4 bases and the J gene lost 0 bases, with 10 bases spanning the gap. Here the CDR3 reads CASSVVLMNTEAFF. The CDR3 region has the DNA TGTGCCAGCAGCGTGGTGCTCATGAACACTGAAGCTTTCTTT.

This chain connects TRBV14 to TRBJ2-7, with D possibly matching TRBD2 (6 bases). The V end was cut by 3 bases, the J end by 0 bases, with 15 bases between. In germline, CDR1 is SGHDN, CDR2 FVKESK. This CDR3 contains 16 residues. CDR3 DNA: TGTGCCAGCAGCCAGAATGGCGGGGAATACTCCTACGAGCAGTACTTC. Its protein product is CASSQNGGEYSYEQYF.

This clonotype has a handful of counts. The chain joins TRBV29-1 to TRBJ1-1, with a possible D match to TRBD1 (5 bases). V lost 6 bases to trimming and J lost 4 bases, with 24 bases between them. This CDR3 contains 16 residues. The germline CDR1 and CDR2 sequences are SQVTM and ANQGSEA. In nucleotides, the CDR3 is TGCAGCGTCGAACTGTCAGACAGCACCTGGGGCACTGAAGCTTTCTTT. Protein sequence: CSVELSDSTWGTEAFF.